This TCR beta chain was retrieved from a study of metastatic and nonmetastatic thyroid tumors. Study conclusions and caveats: As reported, TCR beta diversity in blood and tumor was significantly higher in malignant thyroid tumors than in benign nodules.

This clone was found many times. The antigen remains unidentified. The germline V gene encodes CDR1 KGHDR and CDR2 SFDVKD. CDR3 length equals 15 residues. Trimming left V 5 bases short and J 1 base short, with 12 bases between. Each patient came to thyroid surgery without any prior treatment (of any kind). TCRdb ran MiXCR on the PCR reads. The data show tens of thousands of clones, roughly 13% seen once. The rearrangement uses TRBV24-1 and TRBJ2-3, with D perhaps TRBD1 (6 bases). Sequences were obtained from blood. This TCR was recovered from a female donor with papillary thyroid cancer or a benign thyroid nodule (not recorded which). Some clones in this sample may be carry-over from other donors' samples. CDR3 nucleotide sequence: TGTGCCACCAGTGCCACAACAGGGCGCACAGATACGCAGTATTTT. Translating it yields CATSATTGRTDTQYF.